Following are 19 T cell receptor beta chains from one sample sequenced in a study of vaccination effects on CD4 cells after COVID-19. Their specific antigens are unknown. Using immunoSEQ multiplex PCR, the repertoire was profiled, and TCRdb retains in-frame clones only, with some absent. The repertoire holds some 31,000 clones, approximately 81% seen once, with 5% to 7.5% in the top ten. Culturing for about ten days preceded CD4+ T cell isolation. The person had a PCR-confirmed SARS-CoV-2 infection during March to December 2020. All participants had two doses of either the BNT162b2 or mRNA-1273 vaccine. The sample here was CD4+ T cells from PBMCs cultured without peptide, taken after COVID-19 vaccination. The receptors shown here come from a human donor who had a prior SARS-CoV-2 infection.

The chain links TRBV6-5 to TRBJ1-1; the D gene is possibly TRBD1 (5 bases). Trimming shortened V by 5 bases and J by 5 bases, and 6 bases separated the two germline ends. The CDR3 consists of 11 residues. Germline V gene lookup returns CDR1 MNHEY and CDR2 SVGAGI. The CDR3 bases are TGTGCCAGCAGTCAGGGAACTGAAGCTTTCTTT. Translation gives CASSQGTEAFF.

This sequence joins TRBV7-2 and TRBJ2-7, with D uncertain. This CDR3 contains 14 residues. Germline V gene data show CDR1 as SGHTA and CDR2 as FQGNSA. V dropped 4 bases and J dropped 3 bases, with 13 bases sitting between them. The CDR3 reads CASSSDGLIYEQYF. CDR3 nucleotides: TGTGCCAGCAGCTCGGACGGATTAATCTACGAGCAGTACTTC. Filled out from reference TRBV7-2 and TRBJ2-7, the complete variable domain reads GAGVSQSPSNKVTEKGKDVELRCDPISGHTALYWYRQSLGQGLEFLIYFQGNSAPDKSGLPSDRFSAERTGGSVSTLTIQRTQQEDSAVYLCASSSDGLIYEQYFGPGTRLTVT.

The chain links TRBV3-1 (or the pseudogene TRBV3-2) to TRBJ2-7; tentatively, D is TRBD1 (6 bases). Between the trimmed V and J ends, which lost 2 bases and 3 bases, there was a span of 8 bases. Germline V CDR1 and CDR2: LGHDT, YNNKEL (reference sequence). The CDR3 contains 13 residues. CDR3 in amino acids: CASSQLQGYEQYF. For the CDR3, the DNA is TGTGCCAGCAGCCAACTACAGGGCTACGAGCAGTACTTC.

This clone was recorded only once. V gene TRBV27 combines with J gene TRBJ1-5, with D maybe TRBD1 (6 bases). CDR1 MNHEY and CDR2 SMNVEV come from the germline V gene (reference sequence). There are 15 residues in the CDR3. The ends were cut back, 5 bases at V and 11 bases at J, with 22 bases in the middle. Written as DNA, the CDR3 is TGTGCCAGCAGTCCTAGCCCCGACAGGAACTTAGCCCAGCATTTT. Translation gives CASSPSPDRNLAQHF.

The rearrangement joins TRBV30 to TRBJ1-4; 9 positions match TRBD1. Germline values: CDR1 GTSNPN, CDR2 SVGIG (reference sequence). This CDR3 has 13 amino acids. After removal of 4 bases from V and 8 bases from J, the junction contained 5 bases not matched to a gene. The CDR3 here is CAWTRTGDEKLFF. The CDR3 DNA follows: TGTGCCTGGACTCGGACAGGGGACGAAAAACTGTTTTTT.

CDR3 DNA: TGCGCCAGCAGCGTTGGACAGGGGGGAGAAAAACTGTTTTTT. Translating it yields CASSVGQGGEKLFF. V is TRBV5-1 and J is TRBJ1-4; 10 bases are a match to TRBD1. The V gene end was trimmed by 4 bases and the J gene end by 8 bases; junction bases not matched to a gene: 5. The CDR3 has 14 amino acids. CDR1 and CDR2 (germline): SGHRS, YFSETQ. The variable domain in full, with the rest retrieved from reference TRBV5-1 and TRBJ1-4, is KAGVTQTPRYLIKTRGQQVTLSCSPISGHRSVSWYQQTPGQGLQFLFEYFSETQRNKGNFPGRFSGRQFSNSRSEMNVSTLELGDSALYLCASSVGQGGEKLFFGSGTQLSVL.

The chain couples TRBV6-5 to TRBJ1-5; TRBD1 matches 8 bases. This CDR3 has 13 amino acids. The junction had 4 bases not matched to a gene; V was cut back by 5 bases and J by 7 bases. The germline gives CDR1 MNHEY, CDR2 SVGAGI. DNA of the CDR3: TGTGCCAGCAGTACAGGGGGGGGGCAGCCCCAGCATTTT. It translates to CASSTGGGQPQHF.

This clone was observed a single time. The chain joins TRBV7-2 to TRBJ1-1; TRBD1 is a possible D gene (5 bases). Germline V gene lookup returns CDR1 SGHTA and CDR2 FQGNSA. The CDR3 is 13 residues long. V was shortened by 6 bases and J by 2 bases, with 10 bases between the two germline ends. The CDR3 sequence: CASRWGDNTEAFF. DNA of the CDR3: TGTGCCAGCAGGTGGGGGGACAACACTGAAGCTTTCTTT.

The chain carries TRBV5-1 and TRBJ2-7; possibly TRBD2 for D (6 bases). The V end was cut by 4 bases, the J end by 3 bases, with 14 bases between. The CDR3 extends over 14 amino acids. CDR1 and CDR2 from the germline V gene are SGHRS and YFSETQ. This CDR3 reads CASSRGAEGYEQYF. CDR3 sequence (DNA): TGCGCCAGCAGCCGAGGAGCGGAGGGCTACGAGCAGTACTTC. Full variable domain (remainder filled in from reference TRBV5-1 and TRBJ2-7): KAGVTQTPRYLIKTRGQQVTLSCSPISGHRSVSWYQQTPGQGLQFLFEYFSETQRNKGNFPGRFSGRQFSNSRSEMNVSTLELGDSALYLCASSRGAEGYEQYFGPGTRLTVT.

This clone was seen once. The V and J genes are TRBV25-1 and TRBJ1-2, with D possibly being TRBD1 (6 bases). Looked up from germline, CDR1 is MGHDK and CDR2 is SYGVNS. V was pared by 3 bases and J by 8 bases, with 16 bases between. CDR3 length equals 14 residues. The CDR3 region has the DNA TGTGCCAGCAGTGACGTTCGGGGGGCGCGGGGCTACACCTTC. This gives the protein CASSDVRGARGYTF.

The chain combines TRBV14 with TRBJ2-1; 8 bases are a match to TRBD1. This CDR3 contains 20 residues. The germline V gene has CDR1 SGHDN and CDR2 FVKESK. After removal of 4 bases from V and 9 bases from J, the junction contained 26 bases not matched to a gene. The CDR3 loop reads CASSRQGQGFWRDLWGEQFF. CDR3 DNA: TGTGCCAGCAGCCGCCAAGGACAGGGTTTTTGGCGGGACCTGTGGGGTGAGCAGTTCTTC.

The chain employs TRBV7-8 and TRBJ1-5; no clear D gene. The CDR3 is 13 residues long. Germline loops: CDR1 SGHVS, CDR2 FQNEAQ. V was pared by 1 base and J by 6 bases, with 7 bases between. In nucleotides, the CDR3 is TGTGCCAGCAGCTTAGAACTGGGTCAGCCCCAGCATTTT. Translation gives CASSLELGQPQHF.

This chain joins TRBV3-1 (or the pseudogene TRBV3-2) and TRBJ2-6; D possibly corresponds to TRBD1 (8 bases). V lost 5 bases and J lost 0, with 17 bases in between. The CDR3 consists of 18 residues. From germline, CDR1 is LGHDT and CDR2 YNNKEL (reference sequence). CDR3 bases: TGTGCCAGCAGCACCCGGGACAGGACTAGCTCTGGGGCCAACGTCCTGACTTTC. This encodes CASSTRDRTSSGANVLTF.

This sequence joins TRBV6-1 and TRBJ1-3; the D gene is possibly TRBD1 (6 bases). With 2 bases removed from V and 4 bases from J, the gap between germline ends came to 12 bases. Germline V lookup: CDR1 MNHNS, CDR2 SASEGT. The CDR3 consists of 15 residues. The CDR3: CASSELGGLGNTIYF. For the CDR3, the DNA is TGTGCCAGCAGTGAACTAGGGGGGCTCGGAAACACCATATATTTT.

The genes are TRBV19 and TRBJ1-2; no clear D gene. The CDR3 totals 14 residues. The germline V gene has CDR1 LNHDA and CDR2 SQIVND (reference sequence). V was clipped by 2 bases and J by 4 bases, with 11 bases between them. This chain's CDR3 is CASSIIRSGYGYTF. CDR3 in DNA: TGTGCCAGTAGTATAATCAGGTCGGGCTATGGCTACACCTTC.

The J gene is TRBJ2-7, the V gene TRBV18, with D possibly matching TRBD1 (5 bases). CDR3 length equals 13 residues. In germline, CDR1 is KGHSH, CDR2 LQKENI. Trimming removed 5 bases from V and 2 bases from J, with 10 bases in between. CDR3 bases: TGTGCCAGCTCAACCGACAGACCCTACGAGCAGTACTTC. Its protein product is CASSTDRPYEQYF.

This chain joins TRBV25-1 and TRBJ2-3; the match to TRBD2 covers 11 bases. There are 16 residues in the CDR3. The junction had 6 bases not matched to a gene; V was cut back by 5 bases and J by 2 bases. Germline assignment: CDR1 MGHDK and CDR2 SYGVNS. This CDR3 is CASSTRTSGFTDTQYF. The CDR3 DNA reads as TGTGCCAGCAGTACCCGGACTAGCGGGTTCACAGATACGCAGTATTTT.

V and J are TRBV24-1 and TRBJ2-1; D not resolved. Germline V gene sequence: CDR1 KGHDR, CDR2 SFDVKD. This CDR3 has 16 residues. Trimming took 3 bases from V and 5 from J, leaving 16 bases between them. Here the CDR3 DNA reads TGTGCCACCAGTGATAAGATTATGTCTAGGGACAATGAGCAGTTCTTC. It codes for CATSDKIMSRDNEQFF.

This sequence joins TRBV5-8 and TRBJ2-5; D gene unclear. Germline lookup yields CDR1 SGHTS and CDR2 YDEGEE. Trimming shortened V by 1 base and J by 0 bases, and 1 base separated the two germline ends. The CDR3 is 12 amino acids. CDR3 bases: TGTGCCAGCAGCTTGTACCAAGAGACCCAGTACTTC. Its protein is CASSLYQETQYF. The whole variable domain, remainder taken from reference TRBV5-8 and TRBJ2-5, is EAGVTQSPTHLIKTRGQQATLRCSPISGHTSVYWYQQALGLGLQFLLWYDEGEERNRGNFPPRFSGRQFPNYSSELNVNALELEDSALYLCASSLYQETQYFGPGTRLLVL.